This T cell receptor (beta chain) was profiled in a study of OX40 agonist ivuxolimab in advanced cancers. Study background: The dose of intravenous ivuxolimab that patients received every 2 weeks ranged from 0.01 to 10 mg/kg. Earlier treatment with anti-PD-1, anti-PD-L1 or anti-CTLA-4 was permitted, and roughly 42% had received some.

Blood was sampled at baseline, cycle 4 day 1, and cycle 7 day 1. Unmatched junction bases numbered 7, after V lost 4 bases and J lost 6 bases. There are 14 residues in the CDR3. Germline CDR1 reads SNHLY; CDR2 reads FYNNEI. The protocol was immunoSEQ multiplex PCR, while the TCRdb copy is restricted to in-frame clones and leaves out a portion. This table holds about 20,000 clones, roughly 80% found once. Material: CD4+ or CD8+ T cells sorted from blood, obtained in a trial of the OX40 agonist ivuxolimab. The source of this sequence is an adult with an advanced solid tumor such as melanoma, head and neck, liver or kidney cancer. The gene calls are TRBV2 and TRBJ1-2; TRBD1 matches at 8 bases. CDR3 region: CASSVRRGRDGYTF. For the CDR3, the DNA is TGTGCCAGCAGTGTGCGCAGGGGGCGGGATGGCTACACCTTC. The variable domain in full, with the rest retrieved from reference TRBV2 and TRBJ1-2, is EPEVTQTPSHQVTQMGQEVILRCVPISNHLYFYWYRQILGQKVEFLVSFYNNEISEKSEIFDDQFSVERPDGSNFTLKIRSTKLEDSAMYFCASSVRRGRDGYTFGSGTRLTVV.